The following is a T cell receptor beta chain sequence with its context. Its recognized antigen is unknown. The sample holds no much larger clone one base away, and base qualities are not on file. This sample is drawn from a study of shared clonotypes between healthy human individuals (dated by TCRdb to about 2020). About the investigation overall: The cohort comprised a couple of women and a few men aged 18 to 49 years. For each donor, CD4 naive and CD4 memory were each given three plates, CD8 naive was given two plates, and CD8 memory was given one plate. To estimate repertoire size and how much clonotype sharing occurs between individuals, the study deeply sequenced the blood TCR repertoires of five or six healthy adults. Different laboratories and diverse techniques were used to prepare libraries and sequence TCR repertoires, to increase sequencing depth and limit assay-specific biases. Between about 0.94 and 8.9 billion PBMCs per donor were obtained by leukapheresis.

Based on the germline V gene (reference sequence), the CDR1 and CDR2 sequences are WNHNN and SYGVQD. V loses 0 bases, J loses 2 bases, and the germline ends lie 9 bases apart. The CDR3 covers 15 residues, taking in both the cysteine and the phenylalanine. Just the 45-base CDR3 DNA is kept, in frame starting at base 1. Using the deep immunoSEQ assay, multiplex PCR amplified TCR CDR3 regions from genomic DNA. Extracted genomic DNA from each cell subset was spread evenly across all wells of several immunoSEQ 96-well plates, with each plate serving as a replicate. For sorted subsets, around 200 ng genomic DNA, equal to 30,000 or so T cell genomes, was loaded into each replicate PCR. The purified libraries were quantified using a Qubit 3.0 fluorometer, sized with a Bioanalyzer 2100, and then quantified again using the KAPA Library Quantification kit. Every immunoSEQ 96-well plate was sequenced on a dedicated single-read 150-cycle Illumina NextSeq 550 flow cell. As for the original processing: The immunoSEQ output contained only junctional sequences without quality scores, so filtering could not match that applied to full-length reads. To assign V/J genes and CDR3, sequences were annotated using PyIR, a Python wrapper for IgBLAST v1.9, with IMGT germline references. Any read was removed if the V/J assignment was weak (E-value above 1e-6), the CDR3 was missing, or the read contained stop codons, out-of-frame junctions, or ambiguous translated residues. A V3J clonotype was defined by an identical inferred V gene, J gene, and CDR3 amino acid sequence. To compute the percentage overlap between repertoires, the number of shared unique clonotypes was divided by the size of the smaller repertoire. Richness of each repertoire was evaluated using RTK rarefaction, the Chao1 estimator, and Recon v2.1 estimates of unobserved clonotypes. OLGA was used to compute generation probabilities for all TCRbeta clonotypes that the gDNA method yielded from several donors. In TCRdb, the immuneACCESS table is reduced to in-frame sequences with V and J assigned. These tables do not hold every clone; where another copy was compared, an unresolved V gene accounts for under half, and the others remain unexplained. The V and J calls and clone size were taken over from that table, and D and trimming were inferred from the DNA. The sample table shows a few million clones, and roughly nine tenths are seen once. The ten largest clones represent about 0.13% of the sample.

Overall study results and their limits: Compared with non-shared clonotypes, the clonotypes found in all four sorted-subset donors had higher generation probabilities. The genetic and exposure-history diversity represented was limited by the small number of donors. Based on pairwise subsampling, the degree of clonotype sharing among donors was expected to be affected by sequencing depth. Sharing across a few donors was observed for approximately 5% of naive CD4, over 3% of naive CD8, over 2% of memory CD4, and roughly 0.4% of memory CD8 clonotypes. Larger estimated clonotype richness was generally found for naive subsets than for memory subsets. Sampling was limited to blood, and TCR repertoires in tissue likely differ from TCR repertoires in blood. Even with the large sequencing depth, rarefaction of the sorted-subset datasets indicated that sequencing was incomplete.

Healthy HIV-negative adults with no recently reported acute infections or vaccinations were included as donors. All donors were Caucasian adults living in Nashville, Tennessee, USA. CD4+ T cells were enriched by magnetic negative selection; naive cells were then positively selected on CD45RA, and the negative fraction formed the memory subset. Blood was obtained by leukapheresis, after which PBMCs were separated by Ficoll-Histopaque density gradient centrifugation and cryopreserved in liquid nitrogen vapor phase. Analytical flow cytometry was used to check the purity and quantity of each magnetically sorted T cell population. Each sorted fraction had its genomic DNA isolated and then quantified by UV absorbance on a Nanodrop 2000c.

The sequenced material came from naive CD4+ T cells sorted from blood. Interpreted using the paper, the cell subset or site label stands for: CD45RA+ positively selected. The receptor was isolated from a man aged 18 to 30 in good health. The sequence joins TRBV10-1 to TRBJ2-3; the D gene is perhaps TRBD2, from 5 matching bases. The bases are TGCGCCAGCAGTGAGTCACTGCTAGCCACAGATACGCAGTATTTT. Translation gives CASSESLLATDTQYF.